This entry lists 16 T cell receptor beta chains sequenced from one sample in a study of tumor and adjacent non-tumor tissue in lung cancer. The template was RNA from unsorted bulk tissue. Distant lung tissue was collected more than 3 cm away from the tumor edge. A modified ARM-PCR protocol with three rounds of nested PCR amplified TCRbeta. One entry per CDR3 protein, called by TCRdb with MiXCR from the multiplex PCR reads. The sample gives more than 85,000 distinct CDR3 sequences, 62% of which show up once; around 19% is in the top ten. The sample comprised distant non-tumor lung tissue. Source of these receptors: a man in his sixties with non-small cell lung cancer.

V and J are TRBV19 and TRBJ1-5; D is undetermined. The V end lost 7 bases, the J end lost 0 bases, and 16 bases lay between the germline ends. The germline gives CDR1 LNHDA, CDR2 SQIVND (reference sequence). The CDR3 is 16 residues long. The CDR3 bases are TGTGCCAGTAATTTTAGGGAGTTATATAGCAATCAGCCCCAGCATTTT. Residues: CASNFRELYSNQPQHF.

Notes on this clonotype: This may be a read error: a much more frequent sequence differs by one nucleotide. The chain has TRBV7-9 and TRBJ2-3; unclear D gene. V shed 1 base and J shed 5 bases, with 13 bases lying between them. Per germline, CDR1 SEHNR and CDR2 FQNEAQ (reference sequence). The length of the CDR3 is 15 residues. The CDR3 loop reads CASSLVGRLRDTQYF. In nucleotides, the CDR3 is TGTGCCAGCAGCTTAGTCGGCAGGCTTCGAGATACGCAGTATTTT.

This clonotype was detected a few times. An end of the junction does not agree with germline; a read error may underlie this. This chain's CDR3 is CSTRCGEDTEAFF. DNA for the CDR3: TGCAGTACTAGATGCGGTGAGGACACTGAAGCTTTCTTT. The chain has TRBV20-1 and TRBJ1-1; D remains unclear. CDR3 length: 13 amino acids. CDR1 is DFQATT and CDR2 is SNEGSKA in the germline V gene (reference sequence).

V and J are TRBV7-9 and TRBJ2-3; no clear D. Per germline, CDR1 SEHNR and CDR2 FQNEAQ (reference sequence). Trimming removed 0 bases at V and 4 bases at J, with 8 bases between. CDR3 size: 14 residues. The CDR3: CASSLAGYSDTQYF. The CDR3 bases are TGTGCCAGCAGCTTAGCAGGTTATTCAGATACGCAGTATTTT. The variable domain in full, completed from reference TRBV7-9 and TRBJ2-3, reads DTGVSQNPRHKITKRGQNVTFRCDPISEHNRLYWYRQTLGQGPEFLTYFQNEAQLEKSRLLSDRFSAERPKGSFSTLEIQRTEQGDSAMYLCASSLAGYSDTQYFGPGTRLTVL.

A word on this clonotype: Mismatch with germline at one junction end may stem from a read error. The chain has TRBV6-5 and TRBJ1-2; D is undetermined. The germline V gene has CDR1 MNHEY and CDR2 SVGAGI. This CDR3 comprises 13 residues. The CDR3 bases are TGTGCCAACAGTTACGGGGATAAGTATGGCTACACCTTC. It translates to CANSYGDKYGYTF.

This clonotype was counted a single time. This is likely a read error, given that the CDR3 carries no conserved phenylalanine or tryptophan at its end. V is TRBV5-6 and J is TRBJ1-2; possible D gene TRBD1, 5 bases. Germline V gene data show CDR1 as SGHDT and CDR2 as YYEEEE. This CDR3 has 13 amino acids. Trimming removed 6 bases from V and 6 bases from J, with 15 bases in between. The CDR3 loop reads CASILGRNHGYTI. In DNA, the CDR3 is TGTGCCAGCATCCTGGGACGGAACCATGGCTACACCATC.

The chain recombines TRBV28 with TRBJ2-7; 8 bases agree with TRBD1. Germline values: CDR1 MDHEN, CDR2 SYDVKM. V lost 5 bases, J lost 3 bases, and 9 bases stayed unmatched. This CDR3 is built from 15 residues. This CDR3 reads CASSPKPDRGYEQYF. The CDR3 DNA is TGTGCCAGCAGTCCAAAGCCCGACAGGGGCTACGAGCAGTACTTC.

This chain connects TRBV19 to TRBJ2-1; 7 positions match TRBD1. The J call may be in error: the DNA end matches TRBJ2-7 better. Per germline, CDR1 LNHDA and CDR2 SQIVND (reference sequence). The length of the CDR3 is 14 residues. The DNA for the CDR3 is TGTGCCAGTAGTACCCTGACAGGGCTGAATGAGCAGTACTTC. Translated: CASSTLTGLNEQYF.

V gene TRBV20-1 combines with J gene TRBJ2-1; 9 bases are shared with TRBD2. V was clipped by 7 bases and J by 0 bases; unmatched bases: 10. The germline V gene encodes CDR1 DFQATT and CDR2 SNEGSKA (reference sequence). The CDR3 length is 16 residues. The CDR3 sequence: CSVNQLAGSSYNEQFF. The CDR3 DNA is TGCAGTGTGAACCAACTAGCGGGCAGCTCCTACAATGAGCAGTTCTTC.

This clonotype has just one count. Germline is not matched at one junction end, which may reflect a read error. This chain joins TRBV10-2 and TRBJ2-7; TRBD1 aligns across 7 bases. Germline CDR1 and CDR2: WSHSY and SAAADI. The CDR3 runs 11 residues. The CDR3 spells CTSRDSYEQYF. DNA for the CDR3: TGCACCAGCAGGGACAGCTACGAGCAGTACTTC.

This clonotype was found many times. The V gene is TRBV6-2 or TRBV6-3, the J gene TRBJ2-1; 10 nucleotides align to TRBD2. Germline V gives CDR1 MNHEY, CDR2 SVGEGT. Trimming took 5 bases from V and 8 from J; bases not matched to a gene: 9. This CDR3 comprises 15 residues. The CDR3 sequence is CASSTKREGVHEQFF. The CDR3 coding sequence is TGTGCCAGCAGTACCAAGCGGGAGGGTGTACATGAGCAGTTCTTC.

This rearrangement joins TRBV6-1 to TRBJ1-5, with 10 positions matching TRBD1. Germline V gives CDR1 MNHNS, CDR2 SASEGT. The CDR3 is 15 residues long. For the CDR3, the DNA is TGTGATAGCAGTGAAGTCGGGACAGGGGATCAGCCCCAGCATTTT. Protein product: CDSSEVGTGDQPQHF.

The sample holds a few counts of this clonotype. A clone one base away is much larger, so this may be a read error. This chain connects TRBV6-1 to TRBJ2-1; TRBD2 matches 7 bases. V was clipped by 6 bases and J by 1 base; unmatched bases: 6. Germline V gives CDR1 MNHNS, CDR2 SASEGT. The CDR3 runs to 15 residues. The CDR3 loop reads CASRSRGGSYNEQFF. DNA of the CDR3: TGTGCCAGCAGGAGTCGGGGAGGGTCCTACAATGAGCAGTTCTTC.

This clonotype was counted between two and nine times. A much larger clone differs from this one at a single base, so this may be a read error. This chain uses TRBV20-1 with TRBJ1-2; D is ambiguous. CDR3 size: 12 residues. Looked up from germline, CDR1 is DFQATT and CDR2 is SNEGSKA (reference sequence). Between the trimmed V and J ends, which lost 7 bases and 6 bases, there was a span of 15 bases. Written as DNA, the CDR3 is TGCAGTGTCCCCTCGGCGTGGGATGGCTACACCTTC. Translating it yields CSVPSAWDGYTF.

This clonotype was seen once. A read error may be the cause here, since a much bigger clone is one base away. CDR3 sequence: CANTGESTEAFF. The CDR3 DNA sequence: TGCGCCAACACAGGGGAGAGCACTGAAGCTTTCTTT. This chain links TRBV5-1 with TRBJ1-1; 7 nucleotides align to TRBD1. Trimming cost V 9 bases and J 4 bases; bases outside gene matches: 6. Germline V CDR1 and CDR2: SGHRS, YFSETQ. The CDR3 consists of 12 residues.

With regard to this clonotype: A much more abundant neighbour one base away suggests this may be a read error. The J gene is TRBJ1-1, the V gene TRBV20-1; D unclear. CDR1 is DFQATT and CDR2 is SNEGSKA in the germline V gene (reference sequence). CDR3 length equals 11 residues. The V and J ends lost 1 base and 6 bases respectively, with 6 bases between them. The CDR3 region has the DNA TGCAGTGCTAGAGGTTTGGCTGAAGCTTTCTTT. Its protein product is CSARGLAEAFF.